This TCR beta chain was identified during a study of identical twins. Study findings and constraints: With abundant cord blood beta clonotypes, insertions were fewer; memory repertoires showed no such pattern.

This clonotype has a handful of counts. Its cognate antigen is unknown. Each CDR3 protein is one row after TCRdb ran MiXCR on the 5' RACE reads. The sample lists roughly 490,000 distinct CDR3 sequences; around 15% were seen once. There are 13 residues in the CDR3. V was clipped by 5 bases and J by 0 bases, with 8 bases between them. Germline loops: CDR1 MNHNY, CDR2 SVGAGI (reference sequence). A further study also used this sample, focusing on yellow fever vaccine responses in identical twins. That work adds: Twin vaccine T cell responses reportedly seemed partly convergent, partly personalized.

The clonotype comes from a woman aged 18 to 35 in good health. The sequencing sample was made of CD4+ T cells sorted from blood. The V and J genes are TRBV6-6 and TRBJ2-7; no definite D call. The CDR3 protein is CASSRLTSYEQYF. CDR3 coding DNA: TGTGCCAGCAGTCGATTAACCTCCTACGAGCAGTACTTC.